Each of the 24 T cell receptor beta chains below was sequenced from the same sample in a study of T-cell memory formation after mild COVID-19. TCRdb ran MiXCR on the 5' RACE reads and lists one entry per CDR3 protein. The sample comprises about 350,000 distinct CDR3 sequences, about an eighth of which are singletons, and 20% to 25% rests with the top ten. The specimen was PBMCs or a T cell subset sorted from them (not recorded which). The receptors stem from a young man who had mild COVID-19 (a few samples of this study predate the infection). Cell type and time point are not known.

The gene calls are TRBV20-1 and TRBJ2-2; a possible D gene is TRBD1 (5 bases). Looked up from germline, CDR1 is DFQATT and CDR2 is SNEGSKA (reference sequence). CDR3 length: 13 residues. V was clipped by 3 bases and J by 4 bases, with 9 bases between them. CDR3 nucleotide sequence: TGCAGTGCTAGGGAGACAGCCACCGGGGAGCTGTTTTTT. It encodes CSARETATGELFF.

The J gene is TRBJ2-1, the V gene TRBV5-8, with 7 bases matching TRBD2. This CDR3 is 15 amino acids long. The junction had 10 bases not matched to a gene; V was cut back by 5 bases and J by 5 bases. The germline V gene has CDR1 SGHTS and CDR2 YDEGEE. The CDR3 sequence is CASSALAPLNNEQFF. The DNA of the CDR3 is TGTGCCAGCAGTGCACTAGCGCCCCTGAACAATGAGCAGTTCTTC.

This clonotype came up a few times. The rearrangement joins TRBV11-2 to TRBJ2-1; D is undetermined. The ends were cut back, 4 bases at V and 9 bases at J, with 10 bases in the middle. CDR1 and CDR2 (germline): SGHAT, FQNNGV. This CDR3 has 12 amino acids. CDR3 sequence reads: CASSYPGGEQFF. CDR3 bases: TGTGCCAGCAGCTACCCCGGCGGTGAGCAGTTCTTC.

This clonotype was detected only a few times. The J gene is TRBJ2-5, the V gene TRBV28; perhaps D is TRBD1 or TRBD2 (5 bases each). CDR1 is MDHEN, CDR2 SYDVKM, per germline. The V end was cut by 11 bases, the J end by 1 base, with 14 bases between. The CDR3 has 13 amino acids. The CDR3 bases are TGTGCCGAGAATGCCGGGACCCAAGAGACCCAGTACTTC. Amino acids: CAENAGTQETQYF.

The chain couples TRBV6-5 to TRBJ1-5; 7 bases align to TRBD1. V shed 5 bases and J 2 bases; nucleotides not matched to a gene: 6. CDR1 and CDR2 (germline): MNHEY, SVGAGI. This CDR3 has 15 amino acids. CDR3 amino acids: CASSRDSMGNQPQHF. CDR3 coding DNA: TGTGCCAGCAGTCGGGACAGTATGGGCAATCAGCCCCAGCATTTT.

This clonotype was seen at least ten times. V and J are TRBV9 and TRBJ2-2; D remains ambiguous. CDR1 SGDLS and CDR2 YYNGEE come from the germline V gene. V dropped 3 bases and J dropped 0 bases, with 3 bases sitting between them. The CDR3 sequence is 13 residues long. The CDR3: CASSAPNTGELFF. DNA for the CDR3: TGTGCCAGCAGCGCACCGAACACCGGGGAGCTGTTTTTT. Together with reference TRBV9 and TRBJ2-2, the CDR3 gives the full variable domain: DSGVTQTPKHLITATGQRVTLRCSPRSGDLSVYWYQQSLDQGLQFLIQYYNGEERAKGNILERFSAQQFPDLHSELNLSSLELGDSALYFCASSAPNTGELFFGEGSRLTVL.

This chain links TRBV20-1 with TRBJ1-2; D is undetermined. CDR3 length: 13 amino acids. Germline V CDR1 and CDR2: DFQATT, SNEGSKA (reference sequence). V dropped 4 bases and J dropped 4 bases, with 13 bases sitting between them. CDR3 in amino acids: CSAIRHRLYGYTF. The CDR3 region has the DNA TGCAGTGCTATTCGACACAGACTCTATGGCTACACCTTC.

The chain has TRBV20-1 and TRBJ1-2, with D tentatively TRBD1 (5 bases). CDR1 and CDR2 from the germline V gene are DFQATT and SNEGSKA (reference sequence). V lost 6 bases, J lost 6 bases, and 20 bases lay in between. There are 14 residues in the CDR3. The CDR3, as DNA: TGCAGTGCCCTTCCGGGGCTCCATTTCGATGGCTACACCTTC. It yields the protein CSALPGLHFDGYTF.

A few counts support this clonotype. V is TRBV4-3 and J is TRBJ2-7, with TRBD1 as a possible D gene (6 bases). Germline V gene sequence: CDR1 LGHNA, CDR2 YSLEER. Trimming shortened V by 0 bases and J by 6 bases, and 15 bases separated the two germline ends. This CDR3 comprises 15 residues. The CDR3 DNA is TGCGCCAGCAGCCAAGATTGGCAGGGGCACTCCGAGCAGTACGTC. This sequence encodes CASSQDWQGHSEQYV.

The chain recombines TRBV9 with TRBJ1-1, with D possibly being TRBD1 (5 bases). The germline V gene has CDR1 SGDLS and CDR2 YYNGEE. The CDR3 is 17 amino acids. V was shortened by 0 bases and J by 6 bases, with 21 bases between the two germline ends. DNA for the CDR3: TGTGCCAGCAGCGTAGATCCACCCGGGGGGATGGTCGCTGAAGCTTTCTTT. Translated, it gives CASSVDPPGGMVAEAFF.

This clonotype was detected a few times. The J gene is TRBJ2-3, the V gene TRBV9; D is ambiguous. The V end lost 0 bases, the J end lost 5 bases, and 4 bases lay between the germline ends. Germline CDR1 and CDR2: SGDLS and YYNGEE. The CDR3 runs 12 residues. CDR3: CASSVDGDTQYF. The CDR3 DNA reads as TGTGCCAGCAGCGTAGACGGAGATACGCAGTATTTT.

This clonotype was seen many times. J is TRBJ2-5 and V is TRBV6-5, with 9 bases lining up with TRBD1. The CDR3 is 14 amino acids. With 7 bases clipped from V and 4 bases from J, the junction kept 7 bases outside the gene matches. Germline V gene lookup returns CDR1 MNHEY and CDR2 SVGAGI. The CDR3 spells CASTETGGRETQYF. CDR3 sequence (DNA): TGTGCCAGCACCGAAACAGGGGGCCGAGAGACCCAGTACTTC.

This clonotype was detected a few times. V gene TRBV20-1 combines with J gene TRBJ1-2; perhaps TRBD1 as D (5 bases). V shed 0 bases and J shed 4 bases, with 15 bases lying between them. CDR3 length equals 15 residues. CDR1 and CDR2 (germline): DFQATT, SNEGSKA (reference sequence). The CDR3 loop reads CSARDIAGPIYGYTF. In nucleotides, the CDR3 is TGCAGTGCTAGAGATATTGCAGGGCCTATCTATGGCTACACCTTC.

The chain recombines TRBV5-6 with TRBJ1-1; D uncertain. V lost 0 bases and J 1 base, leaving 4 bases between the germline ends. The CDR3 covers 13 residues. CDR1 is SGHDT and CDR2 is YYEEEE in the germline V gene. The CDR3 sequence: CASSLERNTEAFF. DNA of the CDR3: TGTGCCAGCAGCTTGGAAAGGAACACTGAAGCTTTCTTT.

This clonotype was seen just once. The DNA of the CDR3 is TGTGCCAGCAGCCTCGAGCCGGGACAAATCACTGAAGCTTTCTTT. Protein: CASSLEPGQITEAFF. This rearrangement joins TRBV27 to TRBJ1-1; TRBD1 might be the D (6 bases). V lost 6 bases and J lost 4, with 18 bases in between. This CDR3 is 15 amino acids long. From germline, CDR1 is MNHEY and CDR2 SMNVEV (reference sequence).

The chain carries TRBV14 and TRBJ2-6; possible D gene TRBD1, 6 bases. The CDR3 is 13 amino acids. The ends were cut back, 10 bases at V and 3 bases at J, with 10 bases in the middle. Germline V gene sequence: CDR1 SGHDN, CDR2 FVKESK. The CDR3 protein is CANRVDGANVLTF. The CDR3 region has the DNA TGTGCCAACAGGGTCGATGGGGCCAACGTCCTGACTTTC.

CDR3 amino acids: CASSLQTSGGVNEQFF. In DNA, the CDR3 is TGCGCCAGCAGCCTCCAGACTAGCGGGGGGGTCAATGAGCAGTTCTTC. The rearrangement links TRBV5-1 to TRBJ2-1; 14 bases are shared with TRBD2. This CDR3 is built from 16 residues. CDR1 and CDR2 from the germline V gene are SGHRS and YFSETQ. V dropped 4 bases and J dropped 6; count of bases not matched to a gene: 6.

The V and J genes are TRBV5-1 and TRBJ1-1; D is perhaps TRBD1 (5 bases). Germline lookup yields CDR1 SGHRS and CDR2 YFSETQ. V gave up 4 bases and J gave up 6 bases, with 22 bases separating them. The CDR3 runs to 16 residues. In nucleotides, the CDR3 is TGCGCCAGCAGCCCAACCGGGACCCCGGGAGAATCTGAAGCTTTCTTT. It is translated as CASSPTGTPGESEAFF.

The table lists this clonotype with a few counts. CDR3 sequence (DNA): TGTGCCAGTGAGGGACAGGGGATTGGCGAGCAGTACTTC. This translates into CASEGQGIGEQYF. The chain joins TRBV2 to TRBJ2-7; 10 bases map to TRBD1. This CDR3 contains 13 residues. The ends lost 9 bases at V and 6 bases at J; junction bases unmatched: 8. Germline-derived CDR1 and CDR2 are SNHLY and FYNNEI.

This clonotype came up a few times. The chain is built from TRBV6-5 and TRBJ1-1; D is unclear. This CDR3 comprises 14 residues. The V gene lost 7 bases and the J gene lost 0 bases, with 12 bases spanning the gap. Per the germline V gene, CDR1 is MNHEY and CDR2 is SVGAGI. The CDR3 loop is CASNGLYMNTEAFF. In DNA, the CDR3 is TGTGCCAGCAACGGACTGTACATGAACACTGAAGCTTTCTTT.

This clonotype has at least ten counts. The chain links TRBV5-1 to TRBJ2-3, with TRBD2 as a possible D gene (5 bases). CDR3 size: 14 residues. Germline V gene data show CDR1 as SGHRS and CDR2 as YFSETQ. Trimming took 3 bases from V and 2 from J, leaving 10 bases between them. The CDR3 nucleotides read TGCGCCAGCAGCTGGACTCCTGTCACAGATACGCAGTATTTT. It codes for CASSWTPVTDTQYF.

This sequence joins TRBV4-2 and TRBJ2-3; TRBD2 matches at 10 bases. Germline values: CDR1 LGHNA, CDR2 YNFKEQ. After removal of 7 bases from V and 9 bases from J, the junction contained 13 bases not matched to a gene. The CDR3 runs to 15 residues. This CDR3 is CASTSVERGGPTQYF. In DNA, the CDR3 is TGTGCCAGCACCTCCGTTGAGCGGGGGGGCCCAACGCAGTATTTT.

This clonotype was observed a few times. The chain uses TRBV6-2 or TRBV6-3 and TRBJ1-1; no firm D call. Deletions cut 2 bases from V and 6 bases from J, with 10 bases between. Germline V lookup: CDR1 MNHEY, CDR2 SVGEGT. This CDR3 has 13 residues. The CDR3 DNA is TGTGCCAGCAGTTACACGCATCTCGCTGAAGCTTTCTTT. It translates to CASSYTHLAEAFF.

This clonotype occurred many times. The rearrangement joins TRBV12-3 or TRBV12-4 to TRBJ2-2, with D perhaps TRBD1 (5 bases). The CDR3 covers 15 residues. Trimming stripped 6 bases from V and 5 bases from J, with 16 bases between. CDR3 sequence: CASRARGPSTGELFF. CDR3 bases: TGTGCCAGCAGGGCAAGGGGCCCGAGTACCGGGGAGCTGTTTTTT.